The next 5 T cell receptor beta chains were all read from a single sample in a study of OX40 agonist ivuxolimab in advanced cancers. TCRdb keeps only in-frame clones here, not all; method: immunoSEQ multiplex PCR. This table holds about 77,000 clones, around nine tenths found once. Sequencing used CD4+ or CD8+ T cells sorted from blood, obtained in a trial of the OX40 agonist ivuxolimab. These receptor sequences come from an adult with an advanced solid tumor such as melanoma, head and neck, liver or kidney cancer.

DNA for the CDR3: TGTGCCAGCAGCGACTACAGTAACCGTGAGCAGTTCTTC. Its translation is CASSDYSNREQFF. This chain joins TRBV5-4 and TRBJ2-1; a possible D gene is TRBD2 (5 bases). V lost 4 bases, J lost 9 bases, and 14 bases lay in between. The CDR3 totals 13 residues. Looked up from germline, CDR1 is SGHNT and CDR2 is YYREEE (reference sequence).

The chain uses TRBV6-5 and TRBJ2-7; 10 bases map to TRBD1. The germline CDR1 and CDR2 sequences are MNHEY and SVGAGI. The trim removed 2 bases at V and 0 bases at J, leaving 1 base unmatched. The CDR3 is 15 residues long. Written as DNA, the CDR3 is TGTGCCAGCAGTTACAGGACAGGGGGCTCCTACGAGCAGTACTTC. Its protein product is CASSYRTGGSYEQYF.

The V gene is TRBV10-1, the J gene TRBJ2-7; TRBD2 might be the D (5 bases). V lost 4 bases, J lost 3 bases, and 22 bases lay in between. The CDR3 loop spans 17 amino acids. The germline V gene encodes CDR1 WNHNN and CDR2 SYGVQD (reference sequence). Here the CDR3 reads CASSGSTGLDDNYEQYF. CDR3 DNA sequence: TGCGCCAGCAGTGGAAGCACCGGACTCGACGATAACTACGAGCAGTACTTC.

In regard to this clone: The germline gene is not matched at one end of the junction; a read error may be the cause. This same CDR3 is encoded by further DNA sequences in the sample. The chain links TRBV28 to TRBJ2-7; 9 bases match TRBD2. In germline, CDR1 is MDHEN, CDR2 SYDVKM. CDR3 length: 15 residues. The CDR3 coding sequence is TGTGCCAGCAGTTTCGAGGGGGCGGGAGGGGACGAGCAGTACTTT. Encoded protein: CASSFEGAGGDEQYF.

This clone is a singleton in its sample. The chain is built from TRBV7-3 and TRBJ2-4; maybe TRBD1 (6 bases). CDR1 is SGHTA and CDR2 is FQGTGA in the germline V gene. The CDR3 runs 15 residues. The ends were cut back, 1 base at V and 6 bases at J, with 13 bases in the middle. This CDR3 is CASSLNIGTRNIQYF. Here the CDR3 DNA reads TGTGCCAGCAGCTTAAATATTGGGACAAGAAACATTCAGTACTTC.